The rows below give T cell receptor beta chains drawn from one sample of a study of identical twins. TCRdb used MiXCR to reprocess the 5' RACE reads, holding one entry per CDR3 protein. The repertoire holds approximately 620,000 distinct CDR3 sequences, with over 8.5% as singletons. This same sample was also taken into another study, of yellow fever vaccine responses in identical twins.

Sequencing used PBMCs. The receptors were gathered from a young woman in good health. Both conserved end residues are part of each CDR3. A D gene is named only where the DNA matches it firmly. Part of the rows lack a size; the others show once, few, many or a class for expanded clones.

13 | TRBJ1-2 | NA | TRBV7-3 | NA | TGTGCCAGCAGCCAAGTGACGGGAAGGGGCTACACCTTC | CASSQVTGRGYTF
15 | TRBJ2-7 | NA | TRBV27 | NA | TGTGCCAGCAGTTTATTTGGGGGGCGCGACTACGAGCAGTACTTC | CASSLFGGRDYEQYF
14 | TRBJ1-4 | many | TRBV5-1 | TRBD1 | TGCGCCAGCGGACCGGGACAGCCGAATGAAAAACTGTTTTTT | CASGPGQPNEKLFF
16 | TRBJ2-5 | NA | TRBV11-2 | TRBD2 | TGTGCCAGCAGCCGGACTAGCGGGAGGCGGGGAGAGACCCAGTACTTC | CASSRTSGRRGETQYF
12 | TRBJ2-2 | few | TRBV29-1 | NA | TGCAGCGTTGACTTCAACACCGGGGAGCTGTTTTTT | CSVDFNTGELFF
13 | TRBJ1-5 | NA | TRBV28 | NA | TGTGCCAGCAGTTTATCATGGGATCAGCCCCAGCATTTT | CASSLSWDQPQHF
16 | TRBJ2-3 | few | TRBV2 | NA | TGTGCCAGCAGTGAGCAGGGGACGACTAGCACAGATACGCAGTATTTT | CASSEQGTTSTDTQYF
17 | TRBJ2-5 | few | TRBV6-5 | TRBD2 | TGTGCCAGCAGTTACTCCGGGGGGGCAGGCGACGTCCGTACCCAGTACTTC | CASSYSGGAGDVRTQYF
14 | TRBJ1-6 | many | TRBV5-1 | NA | TGCGCCAGCAGCCAAAGTACAGGGAATTCACCCCTCCACTTT | CASSQSTGNSPLHF
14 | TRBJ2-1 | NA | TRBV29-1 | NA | TGCAGCGTTATTCGAGGGACCACCATGAATGAGCAGTTCTTC | CSVIRGTTMNEQFF
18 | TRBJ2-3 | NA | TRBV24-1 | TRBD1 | TGTGCCACCAGTGATCCGGGACAGACTTGGGCTAGCACAGATACGCAGTATTTT | CATSDPGQTWASTDTQYF
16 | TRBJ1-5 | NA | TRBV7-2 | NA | TGTGCCAGCAGCTCGGGCCCCCCGGGACCCAATCAGCCCCAGCATTTT | CASSSGPPGPNQPQHF
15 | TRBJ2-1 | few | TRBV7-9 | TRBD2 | TGTGCCAGCAGCCCGACTAGCGGGGGCTCCAATGAGCAGTTCTTC | CASSPTSGGSNEQFF
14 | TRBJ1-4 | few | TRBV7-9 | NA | TGTGCCAGCAGCTCGGACTTCCCAAATGAAAAACTGTTTTTT | CASSSDFPNEKLFF
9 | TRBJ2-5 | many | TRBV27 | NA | TGTGCCAGAGGAGAGACCCAGTACTTC | CARGETQYF
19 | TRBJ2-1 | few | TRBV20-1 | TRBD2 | TGCAGTGCCACGGCCTGGACTAGCGGGATATCGAGCTCCTACAATGAGCAGTTCTTC | CSATAWTSGISSSYNEQFF
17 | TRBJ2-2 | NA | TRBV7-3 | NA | TGTGCCAGCAGCTTGGCCCCTCTGACAGGGAGGACCGGGGAGCTGTTTTTT | CASSLAPLTGRTGELFF
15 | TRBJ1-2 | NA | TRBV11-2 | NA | TGTGCCAGCAGCCAATTAGCGGGGGAATTAAGTGGCTACACCTTC | CASSQLAGELSGYTF
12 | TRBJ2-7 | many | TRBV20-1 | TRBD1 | TGCAGTGCCCCGGGACAGACCTACGAGCAGTACTTC | CSAPGQTYEQYF
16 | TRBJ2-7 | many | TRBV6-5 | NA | TGTGCCAGCAGTTACTTAGGCAGGGGCCTCTCCTACGAGCAGTACTTC | CASSYLGRGLSYEQYF
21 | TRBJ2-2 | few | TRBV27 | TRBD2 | TGTGCCAGCAGTTTAACCCAAGTTCCGACGGGAAGCGGGGAGAACACCGGGGAGCTGTTTTTT | CASSLTQVPTGSGENTGELFF
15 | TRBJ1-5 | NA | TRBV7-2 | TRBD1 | TGTGCCAGCAGCTTTCGAGGGGGCAACAATCAGCCCCAGCATTTT | CASSFRGGNNQPQHF
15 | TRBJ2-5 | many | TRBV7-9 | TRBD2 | TGTGCCAGCAGCTCCTTGACTAGCGGGAGAGAGACCCAGTACTTC | CASSSLTSGRETQYF
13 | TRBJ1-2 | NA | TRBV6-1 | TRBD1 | TGTGCCAGCAGGCCGACAGGGGAAGGTGGCTACACCTTC | CASRPTGEGGYTF
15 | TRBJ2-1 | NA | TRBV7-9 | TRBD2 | TGTGCCAGCAGCAAGACTAGCGGGGTAGACAATGAGCAGTTCTTC | CASSKTSGVDNEQFF
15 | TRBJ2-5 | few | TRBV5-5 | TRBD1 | TGTGCCAGCAGCCTGGGACAGCTAGAACAAGAGACCCAGTACTTC | CASSLGQLEQETQYF
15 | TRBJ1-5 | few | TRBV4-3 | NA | TGCGCCAGCAGCCAAGACAGGACGCCCGGTCAAGCCCAGCATTTT | CASSQDRTPGQAQHF
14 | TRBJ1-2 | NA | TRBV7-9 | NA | TGTGCCAGCAGCTTAGGGGGCCAGGACATTGGCTACACCTTC | CASSLGGQDIGYTF
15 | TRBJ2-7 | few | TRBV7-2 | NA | TGTGCCAGCAGCTCGCCGGGACAAAAAAACTACGAGCAGTACTTC | CASSSPGQKNYEQYF
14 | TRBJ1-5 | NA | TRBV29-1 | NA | TGCAGCGCATCGGGCGGCGGGTGGAATCAGCCCCAGCATTTT | CSASGGGWNQPQHF
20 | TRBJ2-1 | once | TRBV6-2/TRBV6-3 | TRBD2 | TGTGCCAGCAGTTACACGACCTGGATGGCAGCGGGAAGCTCCTACAATGAGCAGTTCTTC | CASSYTTWMAAGSSYNEQFF
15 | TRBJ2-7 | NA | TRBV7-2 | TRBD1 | TGTGCCAGCAGCCCAGACAGGGGGAGCGCCCGTCTACGCTACTTC | CASSPDRGSARLRYF
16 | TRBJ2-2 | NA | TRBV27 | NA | TGTGCCAGCAGTTCCCTTATCGGTGCGAACACCGGGGAGCTGTTTTTT | CASSSLIGANTGELFF
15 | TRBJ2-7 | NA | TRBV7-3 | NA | TGTGCCAGCAGCTTAGGGGGTGGAGGAAACTACGAGCAGTACTTC | CASSLGGGGNYEQYF
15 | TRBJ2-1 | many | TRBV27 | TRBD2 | TGTGCCAGCAGTTCACGACTAGCGTCCTACAATGAGCAGTTCTTC | CASSSRLASYNEQFF
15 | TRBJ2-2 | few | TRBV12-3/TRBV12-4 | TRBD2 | TGTGCCAGTTGGGGGGGGTTGTTAAACACCGGGGAGCTGTTTTTT | CASWGGLLNTGELFF
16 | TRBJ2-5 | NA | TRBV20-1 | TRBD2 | TGCTGTGCTAGAGATAGCGAGCGGGGGGGCCGAGAGACCCAGTACTTC | CCARDSERGGRETQYF
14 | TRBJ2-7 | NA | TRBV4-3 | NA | TGCGCCAGCAGCCAAGAAGACAGTTACTACGAGCAGTACTTC | CASSQEDSYYEQYF
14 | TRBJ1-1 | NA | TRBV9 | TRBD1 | TGTGCCAGCAGAGGGACAGGGCGGAGCACTGAAGCTTTCTTT | CASRGTGRSTEAFF
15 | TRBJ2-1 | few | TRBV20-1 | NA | TGCAGTGCTAGTGGGGTAGCGGACTCTTACAATGAGCAGTTCTTC | CSASGVADSYNEQFF
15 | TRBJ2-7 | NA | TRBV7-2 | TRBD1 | TGTGCCAGCAGCATAGGACAGGGGCAAACCTACGAGCAGTACTTC | CASSIGQGQTYEQYF
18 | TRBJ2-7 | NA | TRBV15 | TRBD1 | TGTGCCACCAGCAACCCAGGGGGCGATGAGCGGAGCCCGGGGGAGCAGTACTTC | CATSNPGGDERSPGEQYF
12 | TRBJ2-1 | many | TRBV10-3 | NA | TGTGCCATCAGTCAGGGAGGCAATGAGCAGTTCTTC | CAISQGGNEQFF
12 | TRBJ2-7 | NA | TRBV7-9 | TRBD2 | TGTGCCAGCAGCGAATTAGCGGGGGGGCAGTACTTC | CASSELAGGQYF
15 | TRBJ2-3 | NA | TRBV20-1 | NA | TGCAGTGCTTTATCGGGGGGCCTTGGGACAGATACGCAGTATTTT | CSALSGGLGTDTQYF
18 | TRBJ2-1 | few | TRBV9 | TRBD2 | TGTGCCAGCAGCGTCCCCGGGGTGGGCGGGGGGTCCTACAATGAGCAGTTCTTC | CASSVPGVGGGSYNEQFF
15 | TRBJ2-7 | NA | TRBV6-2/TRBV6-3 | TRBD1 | TGTGCCAGCAGAGGGACAGGGGGCTCCTCCTACGAGCAGTACTTC | CASRGTGGSSYEQYF
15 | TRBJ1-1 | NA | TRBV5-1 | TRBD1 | TGCGCCAGCAGCGAGGGGACAGGGGCGAACACTGAAGCTTTCTTT | CASSEGTGANTEAFF
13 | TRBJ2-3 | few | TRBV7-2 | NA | TGTGCCAGCAGCCCCTCCACCGGTGGTACGCAGTATTTT | CASSPSTGGTQYF
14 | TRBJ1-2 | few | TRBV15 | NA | TGTGCCACCAGCAGAGATGCAGTAAACTATGGCTACACCTTC | CATSRDAVNYGYTF
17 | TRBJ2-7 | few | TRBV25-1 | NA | TGTGCCAGCAGTGAATATGGGGGGGGGCGCAAATCCTACGAGCAGTACTTC | CASSEYGGGRKSYEQYF
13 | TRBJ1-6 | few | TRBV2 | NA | TGTGCCAGCAATTCCGTCCTGGGGTCACCCCTCCACTTT | CASNSVLGSPLHF
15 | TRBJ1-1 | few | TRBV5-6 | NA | TGTGCCAGCAGCTTGGTCCGGGCCATGAACACTGAAGCTTTCTTT | CASSLVRAMNTEAFF
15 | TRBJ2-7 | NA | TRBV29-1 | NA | TGCAGCGTTGAATCGATCCAGGGCCGCTTAAGGATGCAGTACTTC | CSVESIQGRLRMQYF
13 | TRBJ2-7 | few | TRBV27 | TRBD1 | TGTGCCAGCAGTTTATCAACAGGGGTCGAGCAGTACTTC | CASSLSTGVEQYF
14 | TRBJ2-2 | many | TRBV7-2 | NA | TGTGCCAGCAGCTTATCGGCCGGAACCGGGGAGCTGTTTTTT | CASSLSAGTGELFF
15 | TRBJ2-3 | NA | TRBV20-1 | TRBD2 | TGCAGTGCTAGTTCTGCGGGGGGGCTCCCAGATACGCAGTATTTT | CSASSAGGLPDTQYF
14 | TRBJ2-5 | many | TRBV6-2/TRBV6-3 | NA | TGTGCCAGTGGCCGTCGGGATCGGGAGGAGACCCAGTACTTC | CASGRRDREETQYF
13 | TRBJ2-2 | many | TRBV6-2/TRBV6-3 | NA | TGTGCCAACTCCAGAGCCAGCACCGGGGAGCTGTTTTTT | CANSRASTGELFF
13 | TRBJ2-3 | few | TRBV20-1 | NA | TGCAGTGCTAATAGGGACGGGGCAGATACGCAGTATTTT | CSANRDGADTQYF